The present T cell receptor beta chain was sequenced within a study of blood T cell repertoires in COVID-19. Study summary: Some COVID-19 samples were acute and others convalescent; all came from the United States, Italy and Spain.

The ends were cut back, 3 bases at V and 2 bases at J, with 14 bases in the middle. Germline-derived CDR1 and CDR2 are GTSNPN and SVGIG (reference sequence). The CDR3 runs to 15 residues. Original processing methods: Cell counts per sample came from amplifying reference gene primers. TCRdb's table, derived via immunoSEQ multiplex PCR, lists solely in-frame clones and lacks some. The V and J calls and clone size were taken over from that table, and D and trimming were inferred from the DNA. This sample has under 30,000 clones, with just over 85% found just once. The specimen was peripheral blood. This receptor was taken from a woman aged 80 or over with active or convalescent COVID-19. This chain connects TRBV30 to TRBJ1-3; D gene uncertain. CDR3 sequence: CAWRGKGGTGNTIYF. The CDR3, as DNA: TGTGCCTGGAGAGGAAAGGGAGGTACTGGAAACACCATATATTTT.